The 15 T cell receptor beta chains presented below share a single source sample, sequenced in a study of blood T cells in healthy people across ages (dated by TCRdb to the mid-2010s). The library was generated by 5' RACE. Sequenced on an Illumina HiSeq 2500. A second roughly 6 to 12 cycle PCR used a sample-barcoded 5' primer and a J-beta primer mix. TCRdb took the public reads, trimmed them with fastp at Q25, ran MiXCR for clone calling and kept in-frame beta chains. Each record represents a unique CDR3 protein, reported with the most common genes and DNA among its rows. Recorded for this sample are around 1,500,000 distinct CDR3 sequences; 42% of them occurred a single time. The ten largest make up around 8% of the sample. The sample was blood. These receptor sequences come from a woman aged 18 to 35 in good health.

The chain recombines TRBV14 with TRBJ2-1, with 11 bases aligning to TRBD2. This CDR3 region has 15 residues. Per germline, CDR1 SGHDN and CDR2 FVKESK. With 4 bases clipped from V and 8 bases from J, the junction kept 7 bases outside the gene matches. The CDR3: CASSPRLAGSDEQFF. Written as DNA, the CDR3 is TGTGCCAGCAGCCCTCGACTAGCGGGGTCGGATGAGCAGTTCTTC.

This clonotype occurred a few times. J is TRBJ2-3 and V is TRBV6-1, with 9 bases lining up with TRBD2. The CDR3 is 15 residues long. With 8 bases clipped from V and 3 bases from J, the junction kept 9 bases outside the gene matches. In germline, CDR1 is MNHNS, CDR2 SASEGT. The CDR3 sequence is CASGVIAGDTDTQYF. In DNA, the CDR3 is TGTGCCAGCGGGGTAATAGCGGGAGATACAGATACGCAGTATTTT.

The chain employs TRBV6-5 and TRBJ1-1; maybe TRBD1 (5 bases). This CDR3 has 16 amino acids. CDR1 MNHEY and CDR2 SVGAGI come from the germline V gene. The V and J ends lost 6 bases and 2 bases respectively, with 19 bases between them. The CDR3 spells CASSRPPGATNTEAFF. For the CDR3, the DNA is TGTGCCAGCAGCCGACCCCCCGGGGCAACAAACACTGAAGCTTTCTTT.

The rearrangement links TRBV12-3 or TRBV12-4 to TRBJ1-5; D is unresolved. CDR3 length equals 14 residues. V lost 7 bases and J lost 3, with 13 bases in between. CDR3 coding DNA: TGTGCCAGCAAATCTCCACGATACAATCAGCCCCAGCATTTT. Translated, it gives CASKSPRYNQPQHF.

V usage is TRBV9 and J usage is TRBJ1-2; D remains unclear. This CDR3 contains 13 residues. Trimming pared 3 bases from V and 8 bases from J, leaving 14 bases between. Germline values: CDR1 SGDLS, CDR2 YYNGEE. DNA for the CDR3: TGTGCCAGCAGCGGATGGACGCCTGGCGGCTACACCTTC. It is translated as CASSGWTPGGYTF.

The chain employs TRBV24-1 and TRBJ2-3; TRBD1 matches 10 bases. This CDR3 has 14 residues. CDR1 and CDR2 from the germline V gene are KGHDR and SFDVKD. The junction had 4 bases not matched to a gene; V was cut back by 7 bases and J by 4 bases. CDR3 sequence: CATSSTGGPDTQYF. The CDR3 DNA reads TGTGCCACCAGCTCGACAGGGGGCCCAGATACGCAGTATTTT.

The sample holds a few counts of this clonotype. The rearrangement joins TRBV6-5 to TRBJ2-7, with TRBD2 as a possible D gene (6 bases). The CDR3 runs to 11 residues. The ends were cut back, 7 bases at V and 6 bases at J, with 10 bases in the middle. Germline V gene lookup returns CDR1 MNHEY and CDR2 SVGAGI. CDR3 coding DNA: TGTGCCAGCAAATTCGGGGGCGAGCAGTACTTC. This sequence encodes CASKFGGEQYF.

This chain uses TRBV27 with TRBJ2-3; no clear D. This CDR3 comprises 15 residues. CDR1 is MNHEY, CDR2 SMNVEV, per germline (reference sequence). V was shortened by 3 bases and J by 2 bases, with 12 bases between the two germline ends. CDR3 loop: CASSLAWANTDTQYF. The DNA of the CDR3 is TGTGCCAGCAGTTTGGCGTGGGCCAACACAGATACGCAGTATTTT.

The CDR3 bases are TGTGCTTCATCTGGGCGGGGGGAAAGAGATACGCAGTATTTT. Protein sequence: CASSGRGERDTQYF. The chain carries TRBV10-3 and TRBJ2-3, with TRBD2 matching 8 bases. Germline assignment: CDR1 ENHRY and CDR2 SYGVKD. This CDR3 has 14 amino acids.

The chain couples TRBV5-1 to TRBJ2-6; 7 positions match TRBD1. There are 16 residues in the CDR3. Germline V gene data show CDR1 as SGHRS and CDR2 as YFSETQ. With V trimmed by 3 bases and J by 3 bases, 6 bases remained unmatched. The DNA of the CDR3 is TGCGCCAGCAGCTCAAGACAGGGATATGGGGCCAACGTCCTGACTTTC. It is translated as CASSSRQGYGANVLTF.

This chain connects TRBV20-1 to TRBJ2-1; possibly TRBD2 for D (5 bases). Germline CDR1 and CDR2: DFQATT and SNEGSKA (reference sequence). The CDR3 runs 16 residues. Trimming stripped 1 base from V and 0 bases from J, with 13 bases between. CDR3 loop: CSARARSGPSYNEQFF. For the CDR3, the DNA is TGCAGTGCTAGAGCCAGGAGCGGTCCCTCCTACAATGAGCAGTTCTTC.

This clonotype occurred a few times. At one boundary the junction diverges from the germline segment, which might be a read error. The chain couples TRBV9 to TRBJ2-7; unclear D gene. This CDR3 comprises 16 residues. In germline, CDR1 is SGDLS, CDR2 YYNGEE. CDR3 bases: TGTGCCAGCAGCGTAGCTCCGACCTTGGGGTCCTACGGGCAGTACTTC. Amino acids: CASSVAPTLGSYGQYF.

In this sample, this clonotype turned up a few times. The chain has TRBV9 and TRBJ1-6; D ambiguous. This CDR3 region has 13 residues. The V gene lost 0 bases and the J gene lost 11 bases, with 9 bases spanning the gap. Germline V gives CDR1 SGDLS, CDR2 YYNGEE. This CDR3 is CASSVEDWAPLHF. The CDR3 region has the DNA TGTGCCAGCAGCGTAGAGGACTGGGCACCCCTCCACTTT.

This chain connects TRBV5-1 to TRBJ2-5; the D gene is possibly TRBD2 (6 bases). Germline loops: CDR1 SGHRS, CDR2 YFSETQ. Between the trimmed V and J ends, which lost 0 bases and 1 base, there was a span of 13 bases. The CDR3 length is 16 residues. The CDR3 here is CASSLAAGRGQETQYF. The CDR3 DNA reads TGCGCCAGCAGCTTGGCAGCGGGCAGAGGCCAAGAGACCCAGTACTTC.

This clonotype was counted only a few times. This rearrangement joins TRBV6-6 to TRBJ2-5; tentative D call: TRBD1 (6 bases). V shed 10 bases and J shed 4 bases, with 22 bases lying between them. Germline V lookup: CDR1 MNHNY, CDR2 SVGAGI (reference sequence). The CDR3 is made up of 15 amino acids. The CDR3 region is CANRTRTETGETQYF. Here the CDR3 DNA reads TGTGCCAACCGAACTCGGACCGAGACAGGAGAGACCCAGTACTTC.